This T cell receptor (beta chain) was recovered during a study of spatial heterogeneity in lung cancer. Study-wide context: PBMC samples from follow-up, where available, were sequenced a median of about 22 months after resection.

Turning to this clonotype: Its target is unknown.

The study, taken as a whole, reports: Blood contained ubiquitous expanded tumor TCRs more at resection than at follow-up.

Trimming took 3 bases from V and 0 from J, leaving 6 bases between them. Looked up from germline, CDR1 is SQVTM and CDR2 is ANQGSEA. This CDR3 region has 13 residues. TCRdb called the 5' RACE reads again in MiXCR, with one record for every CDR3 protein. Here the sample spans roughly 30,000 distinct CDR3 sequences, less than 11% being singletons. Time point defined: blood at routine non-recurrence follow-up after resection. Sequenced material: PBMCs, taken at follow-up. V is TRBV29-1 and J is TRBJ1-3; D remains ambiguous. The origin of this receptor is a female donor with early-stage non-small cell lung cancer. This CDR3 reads CSVDGVSGNTIYF. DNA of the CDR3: TGCAGCGTTGACGGGGTCTCTGGAAACACCATATATTTT.